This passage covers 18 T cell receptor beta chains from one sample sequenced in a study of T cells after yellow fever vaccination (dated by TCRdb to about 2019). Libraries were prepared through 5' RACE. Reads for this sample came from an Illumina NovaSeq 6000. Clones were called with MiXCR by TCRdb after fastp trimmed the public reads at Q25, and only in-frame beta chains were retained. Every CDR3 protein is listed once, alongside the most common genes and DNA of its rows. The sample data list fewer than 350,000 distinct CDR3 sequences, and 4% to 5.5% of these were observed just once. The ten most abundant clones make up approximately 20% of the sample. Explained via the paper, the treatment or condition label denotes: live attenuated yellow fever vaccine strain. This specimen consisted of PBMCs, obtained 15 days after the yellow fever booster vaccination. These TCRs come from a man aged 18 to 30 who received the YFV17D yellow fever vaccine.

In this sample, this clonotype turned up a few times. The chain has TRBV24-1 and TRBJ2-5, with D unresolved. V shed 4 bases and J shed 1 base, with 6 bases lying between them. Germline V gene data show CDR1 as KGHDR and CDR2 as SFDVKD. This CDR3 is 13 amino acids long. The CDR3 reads CATSDLSQETQYF. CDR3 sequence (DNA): TGTGCCACCAGTGACCTAAGCCAAGAGACCCAGTACTTC.

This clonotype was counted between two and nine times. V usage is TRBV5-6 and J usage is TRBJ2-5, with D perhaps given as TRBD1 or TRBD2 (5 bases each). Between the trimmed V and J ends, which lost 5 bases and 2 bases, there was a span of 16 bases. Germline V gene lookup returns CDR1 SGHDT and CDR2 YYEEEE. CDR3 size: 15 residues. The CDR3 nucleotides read TGTGCCAGCAGTCCTCGGTGGGGGAGACAAGAGACCCAGTACTTC. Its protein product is CASSPRWGRQETQYF.

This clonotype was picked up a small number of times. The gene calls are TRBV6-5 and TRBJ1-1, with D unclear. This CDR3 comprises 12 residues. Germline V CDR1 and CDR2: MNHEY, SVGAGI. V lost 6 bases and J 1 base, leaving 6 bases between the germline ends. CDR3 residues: CASRHPNTEAFF. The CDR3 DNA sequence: TGTGCCAGCAGGCACCCGAACACTGAAGCTTTCTTT.

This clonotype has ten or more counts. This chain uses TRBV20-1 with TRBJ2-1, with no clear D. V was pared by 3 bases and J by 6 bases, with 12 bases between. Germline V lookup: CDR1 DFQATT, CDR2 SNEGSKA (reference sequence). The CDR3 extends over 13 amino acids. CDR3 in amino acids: CSARAELSNEQFF. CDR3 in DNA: TGCAGTGCTAGGGCCGAACTGAGCAATGAGCAGTTCTTC.

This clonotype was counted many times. CDR3 coding DNA: TGCGCCAGCACAGCACAGGGGAACTACGAGCAGTACTTC. Amino acid sequence: CASTAQGNYEQYF. The chain combines TRBV5-1 with TRBJ2-7; 7 bases are shared with TRBD1. Germline CDR1 and CDR2: SGHRS and YFSETQ. Losses at the gene ends were 6 bases for V and 3 bases for J; bases not matched to a gene: 6. The CDR3 loop spans 13 amino acids.

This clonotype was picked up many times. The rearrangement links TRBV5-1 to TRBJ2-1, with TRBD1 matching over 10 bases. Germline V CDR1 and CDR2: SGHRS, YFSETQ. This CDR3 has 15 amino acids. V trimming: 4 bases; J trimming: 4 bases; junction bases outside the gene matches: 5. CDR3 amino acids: CASSLTGGAYNEQFF. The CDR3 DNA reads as TGCGCCAGCAGCCTGACAGGGGGCGCTTACAATGAGCAGTTCTTC.

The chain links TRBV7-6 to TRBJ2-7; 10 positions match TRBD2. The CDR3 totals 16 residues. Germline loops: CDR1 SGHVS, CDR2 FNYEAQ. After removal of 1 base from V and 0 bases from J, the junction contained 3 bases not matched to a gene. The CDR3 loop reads CASSLEASGGSYEQYV. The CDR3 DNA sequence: TGTGCCAGCAGCTTAGAGGCTAGCGGGGGCTCCTACGAGCAGTACGTC.

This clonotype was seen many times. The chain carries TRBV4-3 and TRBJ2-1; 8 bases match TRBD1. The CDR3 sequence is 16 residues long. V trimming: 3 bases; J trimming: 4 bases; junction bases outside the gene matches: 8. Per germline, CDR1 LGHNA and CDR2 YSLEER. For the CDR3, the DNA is TGCGCCAGCAGCCATATCCGGGACAGGCCTTACAATGAGCAGTTCTTC. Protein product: CASSHIRDRPYNEQFF.

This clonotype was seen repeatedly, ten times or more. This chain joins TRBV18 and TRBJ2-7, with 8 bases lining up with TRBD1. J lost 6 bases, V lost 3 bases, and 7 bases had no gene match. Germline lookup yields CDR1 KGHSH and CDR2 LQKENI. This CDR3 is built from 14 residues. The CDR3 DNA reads TGTGCCAGCTCACCGACAGGGGTGTTACGCGAGCAGTACTTC. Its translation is CASSPTGVLREQYF.

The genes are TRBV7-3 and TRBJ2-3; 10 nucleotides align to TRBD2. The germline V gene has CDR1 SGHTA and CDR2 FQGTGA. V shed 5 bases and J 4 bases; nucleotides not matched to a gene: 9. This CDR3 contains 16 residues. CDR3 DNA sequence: TGTGCCAGCAGCCGAAGAGCGGGGGGGAGGGCAGATACGCAGTATTTT. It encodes CASSRRAGGRADTQYF.

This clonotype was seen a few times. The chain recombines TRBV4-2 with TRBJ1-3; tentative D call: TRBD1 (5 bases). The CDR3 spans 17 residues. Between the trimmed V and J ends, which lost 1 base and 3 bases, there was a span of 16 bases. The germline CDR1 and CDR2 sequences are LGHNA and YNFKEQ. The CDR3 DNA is TGTGCCAGCAGCCAAGTGGGTTGGGGGTCGGGTGGAAACACCATATATTTT. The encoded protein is CASSQVGWGSGGNTIYF.

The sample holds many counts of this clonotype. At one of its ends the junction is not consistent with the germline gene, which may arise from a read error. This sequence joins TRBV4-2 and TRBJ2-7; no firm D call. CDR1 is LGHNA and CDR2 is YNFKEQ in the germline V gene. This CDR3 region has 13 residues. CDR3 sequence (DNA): TGTGCCAGCAGCCAAGATCGCTCCCACGAGCAGTACTTC. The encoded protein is CASSQDRSHEQYF.

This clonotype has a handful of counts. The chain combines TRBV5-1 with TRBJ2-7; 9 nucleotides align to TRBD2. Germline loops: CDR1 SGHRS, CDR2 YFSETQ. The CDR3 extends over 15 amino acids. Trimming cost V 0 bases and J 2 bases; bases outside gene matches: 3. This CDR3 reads CASSLGTSVTYEQYF. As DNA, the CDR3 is TGCGCCAGCAGCTTGGGGACTAGCGTTACCTACGAGCAGTACTTC.

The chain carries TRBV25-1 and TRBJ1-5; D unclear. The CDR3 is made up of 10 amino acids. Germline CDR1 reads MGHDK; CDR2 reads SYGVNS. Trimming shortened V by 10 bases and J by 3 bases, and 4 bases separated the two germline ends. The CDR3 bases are TGTGCCAAGGACAATCAGCCCCAGCATTTT. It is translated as CAKDNQPQHF.

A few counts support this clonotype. The CDR3 loop reads CASSFLTIAGSSYNEQFF. The DNA for the CDR3 is TGTGCCAGCAGCTTTTTAACCATAGCGGGAAGCTCCTACAATGAGCAGTTCTTC. This chain links TRBV5-4 with TRBJ2-1, with 8 nucleotides matching TRBD2. The CDR3 runs to 18 residues. Germline V gives CDR1 SGHNT, CDR2 YYREEE (reference sequence). V trimming: 2 bases; J trimming: 0 bases; junction bases outside the gene matches: 10.

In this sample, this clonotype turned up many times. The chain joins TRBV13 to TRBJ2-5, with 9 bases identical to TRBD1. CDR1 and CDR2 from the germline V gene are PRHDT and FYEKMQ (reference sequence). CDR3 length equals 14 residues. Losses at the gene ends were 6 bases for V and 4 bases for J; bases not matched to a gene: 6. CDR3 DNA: TGTGCCAGCAGGGCGACAGGGGGGGGAGAGACCCAGTACTTC. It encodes CASRATGGGETQYF. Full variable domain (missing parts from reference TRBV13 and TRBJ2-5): AAGVIQSPRHLIKEKRETATLKCYPIPRHDTVYWYQQGPGQDPQFLISFYEKMQSDKGSIPDRFSAQQFSDYHSELNMSSLELGDSALYFCASRATGGGETQYFGPGTRLLVL.

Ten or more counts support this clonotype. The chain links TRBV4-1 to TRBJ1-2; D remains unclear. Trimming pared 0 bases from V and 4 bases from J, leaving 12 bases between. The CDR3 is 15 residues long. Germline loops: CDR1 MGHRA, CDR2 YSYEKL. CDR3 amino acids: CASSQDRGVGYGYTF. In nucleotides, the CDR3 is TGCGCCAGCAGCCAAGATCGCGGGGTAGGCTATGGCTACACCTTC.

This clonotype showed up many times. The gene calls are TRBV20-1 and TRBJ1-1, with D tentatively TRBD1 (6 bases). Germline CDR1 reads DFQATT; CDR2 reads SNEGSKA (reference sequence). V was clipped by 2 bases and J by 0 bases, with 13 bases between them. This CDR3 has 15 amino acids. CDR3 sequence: CSARPGGHLNTEAFF. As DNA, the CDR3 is TGCAGTGCTAGACCCGGGGGACACTTGAACACTGAAGCTTTCTTT.